A selection of T cell receptor beta chains follows, all from one sample in a study of T cell responses to AZD1222 COVID-19 vaccine. The repertoire was sequenced with immunoSEQ multiplex PCR; TCRdb's copy has only in-frame clones and lacks some. The sample records 120,000 to 150,000 clones, 88% being singletons. Sequenced material: peripheral blood, taken 28 days after the second AZD1222 dose. Source of these receptors: an adult who received the AZD1222 COVID-19 vaccine. The CDR3 runs from the conserved cysteine through the conserved F or W. D genes are given only for firm matches. Expanded clones are given a class, and other clones once, few, many or no size at all.

V: TRBV2; size: once; length: 15; J: TRBJ2-1; D: -; CDR3: CASMAWGLPSDEQFF; DNA: TGTGCCAGCATGGCCTGGGGACTCCCTTCCGATGAGCAGTTCTTC
V: TRBV2; size: -; length: 13; J: TRBJ1-1; D: -; CDR3: CASSLDSNTEAFF; DNA: TGTGCCAGCAGTCTTGACAGTAACACTGAAGCTTTCTTT
V: TRBV27; size: -; length: 16; J: TRBJ2-1; D: -; CDR3: CASSAHRVVTYNEQFF; DNA: TGTGCCAGCAGTGCCCACAGGGTTGTGACCTACAATGAGCAGTTCTTC
V: TRBV5-6; size: -; length: 15; J: TRBJ1-2; D: -; CDR3: CASSLAQGLVEGYTF; DNA: TGTGCCAGCAGCTTGGCCCAGGGCCTCGTAGAGGGCTACACCTTC
V: TRBV9; size: once; length: 14; J: TRBJ2-4; D: -; CDR3: CASSVDLAKNIQYF; DNA: TGTGCCAGCAGCGTAGATCTAGCCAAAAACATTCAGTACTTC
V: TRBV19; size: -; length: 15; J: TRBJ2-5; D: -; CDR3: CASSPLSGYQETQYF; DNA: TGTGCCAGTTCCCCCCTGAGCGGATACCAAGAGACCCAGTACTTC
V: TRBV6-2/TRBV6-3; size: -; length: 13; J: TRBJ2-5; D: -; CDR3: CASSLGALETQYF; DNA: TGTGCCAGCAGTCTTGGGGCCCTGGAGACCCAGTACTTC
V: TRBV12-3/TRBV12-4; size: -; length: 12; J: TRBJ1-4; D: -; CDR3: CASSYSNEKLFF; DNA: TGTGCCAGCAGTTACAGTAATGAAAAACTGTTTTTT
V: TRBV7-3; size: -; length: 13; J: TRBJ2-5; D: -; CDR3: CASSEQGGETQYF; DNA: TGTGCCAGCAGCGAGCAGGGAGGAGAGACCCAGTACTTC
V: TRBV18; size: -; length: 14; J: TRBJ2-1; D: -; CDR3: CASSPTGPTNEQFF; DNA: TGTGCCAGCTCACCAACCGGGCCTACTAATGAGCAGTTCTTC
V: TRBV5-1; size: -; length: 14; J: TRBJ2-7; D: -; CDR3: CASSLSAGVYEQYF; DNA: TGCGCCAGCAGCTTGTCGGCAGGGGTCTACGAGCAGTACTTC
V: TRBV28; size: once; length: 14; J: TRBJ2-5; D: -; CDR3: CASSPADLQETQYF; DNA: TGTGCCAGCAGTCCCGCCGACCTCCAAGAGACCCAGTACTTC
V: TRBV29-1; size: once; length: 12; J: TRBJ2-1; D: -; CDR3: CSVRTSISEQFF; DNA: TGCAGCGTCCGCACTAGCATTAGTGAGCAGTTCTTC
V: TRBV4-1; size: -; length: 14; J: TRBJ2-3; D: -; CDR3: CASSYTETTDTQYF; DNA: TGCGCCAGCAGTTATACAGAGACGACAGATACGCAGTATTTT
V: TRBV3-1/TRBV3-2; size: -; length: 14; J: TRBJ1-2; D: -; CDR3: CASSLSSVRDGYTF; DNA: TGTGCCAGCAGCCTCTCCTCAGTTAGGGATGGCTACACCTTC
V: TRBV6-5; size: -; length: 15; J: TRBJ1-1; D: -; CDR3: CASSYSRGGGSEAFF; DNA: TGTGCCAGCAGTTACTCGAGAGGGGGAGGGTCTGAAGCTTTCTTT
V: TRBV28; size: -; length: 12; J: TRBJ1-5; D: -; CDR3: CASSRGNQPQHF; DNA: TGTGCCAGCTCCCGCGGCAATCAGCCCCAGCATTTT
V: TRBV7-3; size: -; length: 13; J: TRBJ2-5; D: TRBD2; CDR3: CASSSTGGETQYF; DNA: TGTGCCAGCAGTTCTACGGGGGGAGAGACCCAGTACTTC
V: TRBV30; size: -; length: 13; J: TRBJ1-2; D: -; CDR3: CAWSVRANYGYTF; DNA: TGTGCCTGGAGTGTACGGGCTAACTATGGCTACACCTTC
V: TRBV7-3; size: -; length: 13; J: TRBJ2-7; D: -; CDR3: CASSRLLGLEQYF; DNA: TGTGCCAGCAGTCGCCTCCTCGGCCTTGAGCAGTACTTC
V: TRBV28; size: -; length: 17; J: TRBJ2-3; D: -; CDR3: CASSFDPGTSSTDTQYF; DNA: TGTGCCAGCAGTTTCGACCCCGGGACTTCTAGCACAGATACGCAGTATTTT
V: TRBV3-1/TRBV3-2; size: -; length: 14; J: TRBJ1-2; D: -; CDR3: CASSQGYSTYGYTF; DNA: TGTGCCAGCAGCCAAGGTTACAGCACCTATGGCTACACCTTC
V: TRBV15; size: -; length: 14; J: TRBJ2-5; D: -; CDR3: CATSRDNGGETQYF; DNA: TGTGCCACCAGCAGAGATAACGGTGGCGAGACCCAGTACTTC
V: TRBV11-2; size: -; length: 17; J: TRBJ2-5; D: TRBD2; CDR3: CASSRGTSGRYQETQYF; DNA: TGTGCCAGCAGCAGAGGGACTAGCGGACGGTACCAAGAGACCCAGTACTTC
V: TRBV4-1; size: -; length: 14; J: TRBJ1-2; D: -; CDR3: CASSQVGDLYGYTF; DNA: TGCGCCAGCAGCCAAGTAGGGGACCTATATGGCTACACCTTC
V: TRBV24-1; size: -; length: 15; J: TRBJ1-4; D: -; CDR3: CATSDTGTATEKLFF; DNA: TGTGCCACCAGTGATACCGGGACGGCCACCGAAAAACTGTTTTTT
V: TRBV5-6; size: -; length: 16; J: TRBJ2-7; D: -; CDR3: CASSQAKGWTNYEQYF; DNA: TGTGCCAGCAGCCAAGCAAAGGGCTGGACGAACTACGAGCAGTACTTC
V: TRBV28; size: -; length: 13; J: TRBJ1-5; D: -; CDR3: CASSYSQQQPQHF; DNA: TGTGCCAGCAGTTATAGCCAGCAACAGCCCCAGCATTTT
V: TRBV11-2; size: -; length: 13; J: TRBJ2-7; D: TRBD1; CDR3: CASSRDRGDEQYF; DNA: TGTGCCAGCAGCCGGGACAGGGGGGACGAGCAGTACTTC
V: TRBV30; size: -; length: 13; J: TRBJ1-2; D: TRBD1; CDR3: CAWSMGQGTGYTF; DNA: TGTGCCTGGAGTATGGGACAGGGGACTGGCTACACCTTC
V: TRBV6-2/TRBV6-3; size: -; length: 15; J: TRBJ2-3; D: -; CDR3: CASSYWVTNTDTQYF; DNA: TGTGCCAGCAGTTACTGGGTTACAAACACAGATACGCAGTATTTT
V: TRBV3-1/TRBV3-2; size: -; length: 16; J: TRBJ1-6; D: TRBD1; CDR3: CASSSLLGQANSPLHF; DNA: TGTGCCAGCAGCTCACTTTTAGGACAGGCAAATTCACCCCTCCACTTT
V: TRBV5-6; size: few; length: 17; J: TRBJ2-1; D: TRBD2; CDR3: CASSSLSLADSYNEQFF; DNA: TGTGCCAGCAGCTCCTTGTCTCTAGCGGACTCCTACAATGAGCAGTTCTTC
V: TRBV5-4; size: -; length: 16; J: TRBJ2-7; D: -; CDR3: CASSPDLDQGLYEQYF; DNA: TGTGCCAGCAGCCCAGACCTGGACCAGGGGCTTTACGAGCAGTACTTC
V: TRBV12-3/TRBV12-4; size: -; length: 12; J: TRBJ2-2; D: -; CDR3: CASTSNTGELFF; DNA: TGTGCCAGCACCTCAAACACCGGGGAGCTGTTTTTT
V: TRBV7-2; size: few; length: 15; J: TRBJ2-3; D: -; CDR3: CASSSTGRSTDTQYF; DNA: TGTGCCAGCAGCTCGACAGGGAGGAGCACAGATACGCAGTATTTT
V: TRBV19; size: few; length: 13; J: TRBJ1-5; D: TRBD1; CDR3: CASAGGLNQPQHF; DNA: TGTGCCAGCGCAGGGGGCCTGAATCAGCCCCAGCATTTT
V: TRBV12-5; size: -; length: 13; J: TRBJ2-5; D: -; CDR3: CASGSQEQETQYF; DNA: TGTGCTAGTGGTTCACAGGAGCAAGAGACCCAGTACTTC
V: TRBV4-3; size: -; length: 14; J: TRBJ1-6; D: -; CDR3: CASSQDEVNSPLHF; DNA: TGCGCCAGCAGCCAAGATGAGGTTAATTCACCCCTCCACTTT
V: TRBV6-5; size: -; length: 11; J: TRBJ2-7; D: -; CDR3: CASSEPTEQYF; DNA: TGTGCCAGCAGCGAGCCGACGGAGCAGTACTTC
V: TRBV12-3/TRBV12-4; size: few; length: 13; J: TRBJ1-1; D: TRBD1; CDR3: CASSRGTGVEAFF; DNA: TGTGCCAGCAGCCGTGGGACAGGGGTTGAAGCTTTCTTT
V: TRBV16; size: -; length: 13; J: TRBJ2-3; D: -; CDR3: CASSQLTVDTQYF; DNA: TGTGCCAGCAGCCAACTCACAGTTGATACGCAGTATTTT
V: TRBV6-2/TRBV6-3; size: -; length: 16; J: TRBJ2-1; D: TRBD2; CDR3: CASSHSSRKRGNEQFF; DNA: TGTGCCAGCAGTCACTCGTCTAGGAAGCGGGGGAATGAGCAGTTCTTC
V: TRBV5-1; size: once; length: 14; J: TRBJ2-7; D: TRBD1; CDR3: CASSRGQGSYEQYF; DNA: TGCGCCAGCAGCAGAGGACAGGGCTCCTACGAGCAGTACTTC
V: TRBV29-1; size: -; length: 14; J: TRBJ1-4; D: TRBD1; CDR3: CSVGKTGFNEKLFF; DNA: TGCAGCGTTGGCAAGACAGGGTTTAATGAAAAACTGTTTTTT
V: TRBV7-9; size: -; length: 15; J: TRBJ2-1; D: TRBD2; CDR3: CASSVGSGRYSEQFF; DNA: TGTGCCAGCAGCGTTGGTAGCGGGAGATATAGTGAGCAGTTCTTC
V: TRBV30; size: -; length: 14; J: TRBJ1-5; D: TRBD1; CDR3: CAWSGDRGNQPQHF; DNA: TGTGCCTGGAGTGGGGACAGGGGGAATCAGCCCCAGCATTTT
V: TRBV13; size: -; length: 18; J: TRBJ1-6; D: TRBD1; CDR3: CASSLGDRVFGYNSPLHF; DNA: TGTGCCAGCAGCTTAGGTGACAGGGTATTTGGGTATAATTCACCCCTCCACTTT
V: TRBV7-2; size: -; length: 16; J: TRBJ2-3; D: TRBD2; CDR3: CASSLEGQRGMTAQYF; DNA: TGTGCCAGCAGCTTAGAGGGTCAGCGGGGGATGACGGCGCAGTATTTT
V: TRBV5-1; size: -; length: 14; J: TRBJ2-7; D: TRBD1; CDR3: CASSPGQGLYEQYF; DNA: TGCGCCAGCAGCCCCGGACAGGGGCTCTACGAGCAGTACTTC
V: TRBV5-4; size: once; length: 16; J: TRBJ1-2; D: TRBD1; CDR3: CASSLNRGQGKNGYTF; DNA: TGTGCCAGCAGCTTGAACCGAGGACAGGGCAAGAATGGCTACACCTTC
V: TRBV6-5; size: -; length: 14; J: TRBJ2-7; D: -; CDR3: CASSTPAGQGEQYF; DNA: TGTGCCAGCAGTACCCCAGCAGGGCAGGGCGAGCAGTACTTC
V: TRBV7-2; size: few; length: 16; J: TRBJ2-3; D: -; CDR3: CASSLVPVQGIHTQYF; DNA: TGTGCCAGCAGCTTAGTACCGGTTCAGGGGATTCATACGCAGTATTTT
V: TRBV7-3; size: -; length: 14; J: TRBJ2-3; D: -; CDR3: CASSLKAATDTQYF; DNA: TGTGCCAGCAGCTTAAAGGCAGCCACAGATACGCAGTATTTT
V: TRBV25-1; size: -; length: 12; J: TRBJ1-2; D: -; CDR3: CASSEQGDGYTF; DNA: TGTGCCAGCAGTGAACAGGGAGATGGCTACACCTTC